This T cell receptor (beta chain) derives from a study of blood T cell repertoires in COVID-19. Study-level information: Acute and convalescent COVID-19 specimens originated in the United States, Italy and Spain.

As handled by the study authors: Reference gene primer amplification yielded estimated nucleated cell counts. Profiling relied on immunoSEQ multiplex PCR, and the TCRdb table lists in-frame clones only, not all of them. Clone size and the V and J calls come from that table; the DNA yielded D and trimming. Of about 270,000 clones listed, around nine tenths are singletons. Donors in Cohort 3 who had recovered were those with two negative PCRs, healthcare professional clearance, or resolution of their symptoms. CDR3 length equals 16 residues. The J segment lost 8 bases and the V segment lost 1 base, leaving 9 bases of the junction unmatched. Germline lookup yields CDR1 KGHDR and CDR2 SFDVKD.

The V call is TRBV24-1, the J call TRBJ2-1; 8 bases match TRBD2. The sequencing sample was made of PBMCs or T cells enriched from blood (not recorded which). The receptor comes from a woman under 30 who had recovered from COVID-19. CDR3 amino acids: CATSDFPPETSDEQFF. As DNA, the CDR3 is TGTGCCACCAGTGATTTTCCTCCGGAGACTAGCGATGAGCAGTTCTTC.